Following are 22 T cell receptor beta chains from one sample sequenced in a study of shared clonotypes between healthy human individuals. Profiled with immunoSEQ multiplex PCR; TCRdb holds only in-frame clones, not every one. The data show some 200,000 clones, with approximately 61% seen just once and more than 9% held by the top ten. The sample was memory CD4+ T cells sorted from blood. As for subset: CD45RA-negative fraction. The receptors stem from a young man in good health.

The rearrangement uses TRBV4-1 and TRBJ2-3; D is ambiguous. CDR3 length: 12 residues. Between the trimmed V and J ends, which lost 3 bases and 2 bases, there was a span of 3 bases. Germline CDR1 is MGHRA and CDR2 is YSYEKL. CDR3 region: CASSHHTDTQYF. The DNA of the CDR3 is TGCGCCAGCAGCCACCACACAGATACGCAGTATTTT.

A single count supports this clone. This chain links TRBV6-5 with TRBJ2-4; 7 nucleotides agree with TRBD2. This CDR3 spans 15 amino acids. Germline loops: CDR1 MNHEY, CDR2 SVGAGI. The junction had 8 bases not matched to a gene; V was cut back by 7 bases and J by 2 bases. Written as DNA, the CDR3 is TGTGCCAGCATAAGCCTGGGAGGGCCCAAAAACATTCAGTACTTC. Its translation is CASISLGGPKNIQYF.

The chain combines TRBV11-2 with TRBJ2-5; D uncertain. The length of the CDR3 is 14 residues. Trimming removed 5 bases at V and 5 bases at J, with 15 bases between. Germline V gene sequence: CDR1 SGHAT, CDR2 FQNNGV. CDR3 in DNA: TGTGCCAGCAGCCTGGACCCGGGTTGGGAGACCCAGTACTTC. Amino acids: CASSLDPGWETQYF.

The chain has TRBV5-1 and TRBJ2-5; possibly TRBD1 for D (5 bases). The germline CDR1 and CDR2 sequences are SGHRS and YFSETQ. This CDR3 comprises 17 residues. Trimming took off 0 bases at V and 5 bases at J, with 20 bases between the two ends. The CDR3 here is CASSLVQGTDTAETQYF. The CDR3 nucleotides read TGCGCCAGCAGCTTGGTTCAGGGCACAGACACCGCGGAGACCCAGTACTTC.

This chain links TRBV18 with TRBJ2-7; weak D call: TRBD2 (6 bases). The ends were cut back, 1 base at V and 1 base at J, with 14 bases in the middle. This CDR3 is built from 16 residues. Germline CDR1 reads KGHSH; CDR2 reads LQKENI. CDR3 nucleotides: TGTGCCAGCTCACCACTCAGCGGGTCGGGATCCTACGAGCAGTACTTC. Protein sequence: CASSPLSGSGSYEQYF.

V usage is TRBV29-1 and J usage is TRBJ2-7; D is unclear. CDR1 SQVTM and CDR2 ANQGSEA come from the germline V gene. This CDR3 has 13 amino acids. The V end lost 7 bases, the J end lost 3 bases, and 16 bases lay between the germline ends. The CDR3 sequence is CSARKGAFYEQYF. As DNA, the CDR3 is TGCAGCGCCCGAAAGGGTGCCTTCTACGAGCAGTACTTC.

The V gene is TRBV7-6, the J gene TRBJ2-1, with D perhaps assigned TRBD1 or TRBD2 (5 bases each). Trimming took off 5 bases at V and 4 bases at J, with 15 bases between the two ends. The CDR3 is made up of 15 amino acids. Germline lookup yields CDR1 SGHVS and CDR2 FNYEAQ. The DNA of the CDR3 is TGTGCCAGCAGCGACCCCGGGACGGTATACAATGAGCAGTTCTTC. It yields the protein CASSDPGTVYNEQFF.

There are a few counts of this clone. This chain uses TRBV2 with TRBJ2-2, with no clear D. The CDR3 covers 14 residues. Trimming removed 6 bases at V and 5 bases at J, with 13 bases between. Germline-derived CDR1 and CDR2 are SNHLY and FYNNEI. The CDR3 region is CASRLRLVTGELFF. In DNA, the CDR3 is TGTGCCAGCAGACTTCGTCTGGTAACCGGGGAGCTGTTTTTT.

This clone was counted once. CDR3 sequence reads: CASSYTGGVYEQYF. CDR3 in DNA: TGTGCCAGCAGTTACACAGGGGGCGTTTACGAGCAGTACTTC. The chain uses TRBV6-5 and TRBJ2-7, with TRBD1 identical over 9 bases. The CDR3 loop spans 14 amino acids. The germline V gene has CDR1 MNHEY and CDR2 SVGAGI. Losses at the gene ends were 2 bases for V and 4 bases for J; bases not matched to a gene: 3.

This clone was recorded at least ten times. The genes are TRBV28 and TRBJ1-2; D gene ambiguous. The CDR3 has 12 residues. Per germline, CDR1 MDHEN and CDR2 SYDVKM. V lost 8 bases, J lost 1 base, and 8 bases lay in between. The CDR3 loop reads CASQRDNYGYTF. The CDR3 bases are TGTGCCAGCCAGAGGGATAACTATGGCTACACCTTC.

The table lists this clone with many counts. This chain uses TRBV5-1 with TRBJ1-1; 7 nucleotides match TRBD1. This CDR3 contains 17 residues. Germline V gene lookup returns CDR1 SGHRS and CDR2 YFSETQ. The V and J ends lost 5 bases and 0 bases, in that order; junction bases with no gene match: 13. DNA for the CDR3: TGCGCCAGCAGGTTGTTATCGGGACAGCCGATGAACACTGAAGCTTTCTTT. This codes for CASRLLSGQPMNTEAFF.

The chain joins TRBV7-2 to TRBJ1-1; tentative D call: TRBD1 (5 bases). V was shortened by 0 bases and J by 5 bases, with 10 bases between the two germline ends. The CDR3 consists of 14 residues. From germline, CDR1 is SGHTA and CDR2 FQGNSA. CDR3 in DNA: TGTGCCAGCAGCTTAGCCCGGGGGGATACTGAAGCTTTCTTT. Amino acid sequence: CASSLARGDTEAFF.

The gene calls are TRBV28 and TRBJ2-7; D is ambiguous. CDR3 length: 15 amino acids. CDR1 is MDHEN and CDR2 is SYDVKM in the germline V gene. The ends were cut back, 6 bases at V and 2 bases at J, with 17 bases in the middle. In nucleotides, the CDR3 is TGTGCCAGCAGCACTGATGTGTCCCACACCTACGAGCAGTACTTC. It specifies CASSTDVSHTYEQYF.

The chain has TRBV27 and TRBJ1-5; possible D gene TRBD1, 5 bases. V shed 5 bases and J shed 7 bases, with 15 bases lying between them. From germline, CDR1 is MNHEY and CDR2 SMNVEV (reference sequence). The CDR3 is made up of 14 amino acids. The CDR3 bases are TGTGCCAGCAGTATAAACAGGAGTGGGCAGCCCCAGCATTTT. Its translation is CASSINRSGQPQHF.

The V and J genes are TRBV5-1 and TRBJ2-4, with 7 positions matching TRBD1. This CDR3 contains 15 residues. In germline, CDR1 is SGHRS, CDR2 YFSETQ. Losses at the gene ends were 4 bases for V and 4 bases for J; bases not matched to a gene: 8. DNA for the CDR3: TGCGCCAGCAGCCGGGACAGTGAGGCGAAAAACATTCAGTACTTC. Residues: CASSRDSEAKNIQYF.

This chain uses TRBV14 with TRBJ2-7; no clear D. Germline lookup yields CDR1 SGHDN and CDR2 FVKESK. V shed 0 bases and J shed 1 base, with 7 bases lying between them. The length of the CDR3 is 14 residues. The CDR3 bases are TGTGCCAGCAGCCAAGATCCAGGATCCTACGAGCAGTACTTC. Its protein product is CASSQDPGSYEQYF.

The rearrangement links TRBV11-2 to TRBJ2-7; D gene ambiguous. Germline V CDR1 and CDR2: SGHAT, FQNNGV. The V end was cut by 5 bases, the J end by 0 bases, with 17 bases between. The CDR3 covers 16 residues. This chain's CDR3 is CASSTRLQRSSYEQYF. The CDR3 DNA sequence: TGTGCCAGCAGCACCCGCCTACAGAGGAGCTCCTACGAGCAGTACTTC.

CDR3 in amino acids: CASSESQTSPTDTQYF. The DNA of the CDR3 is TGTGCCAGCAGTGAATCCCAAACCTCCCCCACAGATACGCAGTATTTT. The genes are TRBV25-1 and TRBJ2-3; D ambiguous. Trimming took 1 base from V and 2 from J, leaving 13 bases between them. CDR3 length: 16 residues. Looked up from germline, CDR1 is MGHDK and CDR2 is SYGVNS. Full variable domain (remainder filled in from reference TRBV25-1 and TRBJ2-3): EADIYQTPRYLVIGTGKKITLECSQTMGHDKMYWYQQDPGMELHLIHYSYGVNSTEKGDLSSESTVSRIRTEHFPLTLESARPSHTSQYLCASSESQTSPTDTQYFGPGTRLTVL.

This clone was detected only a few times. The chain links TRBV25-1 to TRBJ2-6, with D perhaps given as TRBD1 or TRBD2 (5 bases each). This CDR3 has 15 residues. Trimming left V 10 bases short and J 0 bases short, with 13 bases between. In germline, CDR1 is MGHDK, CDR2 SYGVNS. CDR3 residues: CATGTADSGANVLTF. The CDR3 DNA reads as TGTGCCACCGGGACGGCCGACTCTGGGGCCAACGTCCTGACTTTC.

The chain has TRBV28 and TRBJ1-2, with a weak D call TRBD1 (5 bases). V was shortened by 4 bases and J by 6 bases, with 12 bases between the two germline ends. The CDR3 length is 13 residues. Germline CDR1 and CDR2: MDHEN and SYDVKM. CDR3 in DNA: TGTGCCAGCAGTTCTGGGGCGACGCATGGCTACACCTTC. Its translation is CASSSGATHGYTF.

This chain connects TRBV28 to TRBJ2-2; perhaps D is TRBD1 or TRBD2 (5 bases each). The CDR3 contains 14 residues. Germline loops: CDR1 MDHEN, CDR2 SYDVKM. Trimming cost V 5 bases and J 8 bases, with 15 bases left between them. CDR3 sequence (DNA): TGTGCCAGCAGTAGACTAAGGGGTCCAGGGGAGCTGTTTTTT. Encoded protein: CASSRLRGPGELFF. Full variable domain (remainder filled in from reference TRBV28 and TRBJ2-2): DVKVTQSSRYLVKRTGEKVFLECVQDMDHENMFWYRQDPGLGLRLIYFSYDVKMKEKGDIPEGYSVSREKKERFSLILESASTNQTSMYLCASSRLRGPGELFFGEGSRLTVL.

The chain uses TRBV7-2 and TRBJ2-7, with 8 bases lining up with TRBD2. The CDR3 runs 14 residues. The V and J ends lost 2 bases and 4 bases, in that order; junction bases with no gene match: 4. Germline V gene data show CDR1 as SGHTA and CDR2 as FQGNSA. This CDR3 reads CASSLYRGGYEQYF. As DNA, the CDR3 is TGTGCCAGCAGCTTATACCGCGGGGGGTACGAGCAGTACTTC.